The 8 T cell receptor beta chains presented below share a single source sample, sequenced in a study of cytomegalovirus exposure and HLA in healthy donors. The PCR had 60 Vbeta and 13 Jbeta primers. TCRdb's table, derived via immunoSEQ multiplex PCR, lists solely in-frame clones and lacks some. Seen here are 150,000 to 200,000 clones, about four fifths observed once, and the top ten hold 1.5% to 2%. Sequenced sample: PBMCs. The origin of the receptors is a man aged 18 to 29 in good health and CMV-seronegative.

A word on this clone: In this CDR3 the conserved last residue, phenylalanine or tryptophan, is missing, so a read error is likely. This sequence joins TRBV30 and TRBJ2-7; maybe TRBD2 (6 bases). The germline V and J ends were trimmed by 2 bases and 6 bases, with 20 bases remaining between them. This CDR3 spans 15 amino acids. CDR1 and CDR2 from the germline V gene are GTSNPN and SVGIG (reference sequence). The CDR3 coding sequence is TGTGCCTGGAGTATCGGCGGGATAGTCAAGGTCGAGCAGTACCTC. Translated, it gives CAWSIGGIVKVEQYL.

V usage is TRBV6-1 and J usage is TRBJ1-2; weak D call: TRBD1 (5 bases). There are 15 residues in the CDR3. Germline values: CDR1 MNHNS, CDR2 SASEGT. The V end lost 0 bases, the J end lost 8 bases, and 16 bases lay between the germline ends. The CDR3 sequence is CASSEAREAGEGYTF. For the CDR3, the DNA is TGTGCCAGCAGTGAAGCGCGTGAGGCGGGGGAGGGCTACACCTTC.

This chain connects TRBV18 to TRBJ2-7; perhaps TRBD1 as D (5 bases). Germline CDR1 KGHSH, CDR2 LQKENI. V gave up 8 bases and J gave up 3 bases, with 14 bases separating them. The CDR3 is 13 amino acids. CDR3 bases: TGTGCCAGCACAATAGACAGAGACTACGAGCAGTACTTC. It is translated as CASTIDRDYEQYF.

The CDR3 here is CASSAERTDTQYF. In nucleotides, the CDR3 is TGTGCCAGCAGTGCGGAGCGCACAGATACGCAGTATTTT. V and J are TRBV2 and TRBJ2-3; no reliable D call. Germline V gives CDR1 SNHLY, CDR2 FYNNEI. V shed 4 bases and J shed 1 base, with 6 bases lying between them. The CDR3 covers 13 residues. Variable domain in full (rest from reference TRBV2 and TRBJ2-3): EPEVTQTPSHQVTQMGQEVILRCVPISNHLYFYWYRQILGQKVEFLVSFYNNEISEKSEIFDDQFSVERPDGSNFTLKIRSTKLEDSAMYFCASSAERTDTQYFGPGTRLTVL.

The CDR3 DNA sequence: TGTGCCAGCAGCAGCAGGGGGGATTACAATGAGCAGTTCTTC. It is translated as CASSSRGDYNEQFF. The rearrangement joins TRBV7-6 to TRBJ2-1, with D possibly TRBD1 on 7 matching bases. Germline CDR1 reads SGHVS; CDR2 reads FNYEAQ. This CDR3 is built from 14 residues. Trimming shortened V by 5 bases and J by 4 bases, and 12 bases separated the two germline ends.

This chain connects TRBV7-8 to TRBJ2-7, with a tentative D call TRBD1 (5 bases). The CDR3 totals 18 residues. The ends were cut back, 2 bases at V and 0 bases at J, with 20 bases in the middle. Germline V CDR1 and CDR2: SGHVS, FQNEAQ. CDR3 nucleotides: TGTGCCAGCAGCTTAAAACAGGTTCTGGGTAGACTCTCCTACGAGCAGTACTTC. Its translation: CASSLKQVLGRLSYEQYF. The variable domain in full, with the rest retrieved from reference TRBV7-8 and TRBJ2-7, is GAGVSQSPRYKVAKRGQDVALRCDPISGHVSLFWYQQALGQGPEFLTYFQNEAQLDKSGLPSDRFFAERPEGSVSTLKIQRTQQEDSAVYLCASSLKQVLGRLSYEQYFGPGTRLTVT.

The rearrangement joins TRBV7-9 to TRBJ2-7, with TRBD2 matching over 7 bases. Germline lookup yields CDR1 SEHNR and CDR2 FQNEAQ (reference sequence). Trimming at V came to 5 bases and at J to 6 bases, leaving 7 bases not matched to a gene. The CDR3 runs to 13 residues. The CDR3 DNA reads TGTGCCAGCAGCCCGGGGGGTGGACGCGAGCAGTACTTC. Amino acids: CASSPGGGREQYF.

The chain recombines TRBV28 with TRBJ2-5; D is possibly TRBD2 (7 bases). Trimming stripped 1 base from V and 4 bases from J, with 16 bases between. CDR3 length: 16 residues. The germline gives CDR1 MDHEN, CDR2 SYDVKM. The CDR3 DNA reads as TGTGCCAGCAGTTTATTAGGGGAGGGGGGGAGAGAGACCCAGTACTTC. It specifies CASSLLGEGGRETQYF.